The clone carrying this T cell receptor beta chain was seen only once. These data are taken from a study of blood T cell repertoires in COVID-19. There are 15 residues in the CDR3. V was pared by 6 bases and J by 7 bases, with 10 bases of the junction left unmatched. Germline-derived CDR1 and CDR2 are LNHDA and SQIVND (reference sequence). Generated by immunoSEQ multiplex PCR, the TCRdb table keeps only in-frame clones and is missing some. The sample carries about 200,000 clones, roughly 90% recorded once. The sequencing input was PBMCs or T cells enriched from blood (not recorded which). The chain has TRBV19 and TRBJ1-2; TRBD1 aligns across 11 bases. The TCR originated in a woman aged 18 to 35 who had recovered from COVID-19. Written as DNA, the CDR3 is TGTGCCAGTAGCCGTCTTGGACAGGGGGCGGTTGGCTACACCTTC. Protein sequence: CASSRLGQGAVGYTF.